This TCR beta chain appears in the sequencing data of a study of blood T cell repertoires in COVID-19. In the study overall: Acute and convalescent COVID-19 samples came from the United States, Italy and Spain.

Germline loops: CDR1 SGHAT, CDR2 FQNNGV. This CDR3 has 14 amino acids. The V end lost 5 bases, the J end lost 6 bases, and 16 bases lay between the germline ends. The authors' processing: Nucleated cell counts were estimated from reference gene primer amplification. Generated by immunoSEQ multiplex PCR, the TCRdb table keeps only in-frame clones and is missing some. From that table come the V and J calls and clone size; the DNA was used to work out D and trimming. Seen here are approximately 290,000 clones, roughly 90% observed once, and the top ten hold around 0.8%. This rearrangement joins TRBV11-2 to TRBJ2-5; possibly TRBD1 for D (5 bases). The clonotype was recovered from a man under 40 with acute or convalescent COVID-19. The sample taken for sequencing was peripheral blood. The CDR3 DNA is TGTGCCAGCAGCCTTGCAGGGCGTGTGCAGACCCAGTACTTC. Protein: CASSLAGRVQTQYF.